These T cell receptor beta chains were read from a single sample in a study of T cell changes during pregnancy in multiple sclerosis. Profiling relied on immunoSEQ multiplex PCR, and the TCRdb table lists in-frame clones only, not all of them. The sample includes some 100,000 clones, more than 80% seen only once; the top ten take around 1.2%. Material: peripheral blood, obtained in the second trimester of pregnancy. The receptors were sampled from a female donor with multiple sclerosis, enrolled in a pregnancy study. The CDR3 runs from the conserved cysteine through the conserved F or W. A D gene is named only where the DNA matches it firmly. Some rows have no size entry. The others give once, few or many, or a class for an expanded clone.

>TRBJ2-2|TRBV30|.|few
TGTGCCTGGAGTGTGTCGGGTTGGAGCGGGGAGCTGTTTTTT
CAWSVSGWSGELFF
>TRBJ2-2|TRBV30|.|few
TGTGCCTGGGGTTGGAATAGGGAGCACTTCACCGGGGAGCTGTTTTTT
CAWGWNREHFTGELFF
>TRBJ1-1|TRBV7-9|.|few
TGTGCCAGCAGCTTAATGGGTTTCGGGACTGAAGCTTTCTTT
CASSLMGFGTEAFF
>TRBJ2-3|TRBV6-1|TRBD1|.
TGTGCCAGCAGTGAAAGGGACAGGGCGGGGTGGGATACGCAGTATTTT
CASSERDRAGWDTQYF
>TRBJ2-5|TRBV7-2|TRBD2|.
TGTGCCAGCCGCGGGACTAGCGGTCTGGAGACCCAGTACTTC
CASRGTSGLETQYF
>TRBJ2-3|TRBV5-4|.|.
TGTGCCAGCAGCTTGGAGGCTAGCGGCACAGATACGCAGTATTTT
CASSLEASGTDTQYF
>TRBJ2-2|TRBV28|.|once
TGTGCCAGCAGTTTGTCTTCGCCAGGGGCCGGGGAGCTGTTTTTT
CASSLSSPGAGELFF
>TRBJ2-3|TRBV15|.|.
TGTGCCACCAGCAGGGACTCCCAGGCGCAGTATTTT
CATSRDSQAQYF
>TRBJ2-7|TRBV18|TRBD1|.
TGTGCCAGCTCGACGACAGGGGGGTCAACCTACGAGCAGTACTTC
CASSTTGGSTYEQYF
>TRBJ1-4|TRBV6-6|.|.
TGTGCCAGCGTGCCACTAGCAACTAATGAAAAACTGTTTTTT
CASVPLATNEKLFF
>TRBJ2-2|TRBV10-1|.|.
TGCGCCAGCAGGGCAGGGAACACCGGGGAGCTGTTTTTT
CASRAGNTGELFF
>TRBJ2-3|TRBV5-1|TRBD2|.
TGCGCCAGCAGCTTGGTCCGACTAGCGGGAGATCCGGCAGATACGCAGTATTTT
CASSLVRLAGDPADTQYF
>TRBJ1-2|TRBV25-1|.|.
TGTGCCAGCAGTGAATATTCGGGTCGCGGCTACACCTTC
CASSEYSGRGYTF
>TRBJ2-3|TRBV10-3|.|once
TGTGCCATCAGTGAGGGGGAGACAGATACGCAGTATTTT
CAISEGETDTQYF
>TRBJ2-5|TRBV19|.|.
TGTGCCAGTAGTATGGGAGGGGGAGAGACCCAGTACTTC
CASSMGGGETQYF
>TRBJ2-1|TRBV6-1|.|.
TGTGCCAGCATTACTAGCTTGGGGCGCGATGAGCAGTTCTTC
CASITSLGRDEQFF
>TRBJ2-3|TRBV7-6|TRBD1|.
TGTGCCAGCAGCCGCGGGACAGGGGATTACACAGATACGCAGTATTTT
CASSRGTGDYTDTQYF
>TRBJ1-1|TRBV7-2|.|.
TGTGCCAGCAGCTTACCTGCCGGGACATCACACACTGAAGCTTTCTTT
CASSLPAGTSHTEAFF
>TRBJ2-1|TRBV5-1|.|.
TGCGCCAGCAGCTTGGATCTCGGGAACGCCTACAATGAGCAGTTCTTC
CASSLDLGNAYNEQFF
>TRBJ2-7|TRBV5-1|.|.
TGCGCCAGCAGCTTCGGCGGGACCCTCTACGAGCAGTACTTC
CASSFGGTLYEQYF
>TRBJ2-5|TRBV28|.|.
.
CASSRPTGLRFFGQETQYF
>TRBJ1-3|TRBV10-3|.|.
TGTGCCACCTCCCCGAGCTCTGGAAACACCATATATTTT
CATSPSSGNTIYF